The 24 T cell receptor beta chains below come from one sample, sequenced in a study of OX40 agonist ivuxolimab in advanced cancers. Sequencing was performed with immunoSEQ multiplex PCR; in TCRdb, only in-frame clones are kept and a portion is missing. The repertoire holds about 61,000 clones, with around 83% as singletons. Sequenced material: CD4+ or CD8+ T cells sorted from blood, taken in a trial of the OX40 agonist ivuxolimab. These receptors came from an adult with an advanced solid tumor such as melanoma, head and neck, liver or kidney cancer.

The chain links TRBV6-1 to TRBJ1-1; 7 positions agree with TRBD1. CDR3 length: 14 residues. J lost 3 bases, V lost 5 bases, and 6 bases had no gene match. Germline V gives CDR1 MNHNS, CDR2 SASEGT. As DNA, the CDR3 is TGTGCCAGCAGTACTCTCAGGGGGGACACTGAAGCTTTCTTT. Translated, it gives CASSTLRGDTEAFF.

This clone is a singleton in its sample. V usage is TRBV7-9 and J usage is TRBJ1-4, with 8 positions matching TRBD1. Germline CDR1 and CDR2: SEHNR and FQNEAQ (reference sequence). CDR3 size: 14 residues. Losses at the gene ends were 5 bases for V and 5 bases for J; bases not matched to a gene: 4. CDR3 sequence reads: CASSTGTGNEKLFF. In nucleotides, the CDR3 is TGTGCCAGCAGCACCGGGACAGGAAATGAAAAACTGTTTTTT.

The CDR3 reads CASSLTGYGAEAFF. DNA for the CDR3: TGCGCCAGCAGCTTGACAGGGTATGGAGCTGAAGCTTTCTTT. This sequence joins TRBV5-1 and TRBJ1-1; perhaps TRBD1 as D (6 bases). CDR3 length: 14 amino acids. CDR1 and CDR2 from the germline V gene are SGHRS and YFSETQ. V was cut by 1 base and J by 6 bases, with 13 bases left in between.

The gene calls are TRBV18 and TRBJ2-5, with 7 bases identical to TRBD1. Trimming at V came to 3 bases and at J to 3 bases, leaving 1 base not matched to a gene. Germline assignment: CDR1 KGHSH and CDR2 LQKENI. The CDR3 totals 13 residues. This chain's CDR3 is CASSPGTEETQYF. The CDR3 bases are TGTGCCAGCTCACCCGGGACAGAAGAGACCCAGTACTTC.

On this clone itself: Its ends do not fully match the called genes, so a read error is possible. This sample also contains other DNA sequences that code for the same CDR3. The V and J genes are TRBV29-1 and TRBJ1-2; perhaps TRBD1 as D (6 bases). CDR1 and CDR2 from the germline V gene are SQVTM and ANQGSEA. CDR3 size: 17 residues. The DNA for the CDR3 is TGCAGCGTCGAAGATCGTCAGGGGCGGGGGTATGACTATGGCTACACCTTC. Protein product: CSVEDRQGRGYDYGYTF.

In this sample, this clone turned up once. This sample also contains other DNA sequences that code for the same CDR3. The V call is TRBV10-1, the J call TRBJ2-3, with 8 bases matching TRBD2. J lost 2 bases, V lost 0 bases, and 7 bases had no gene match. The CDR3 is 17 amino acids. CDR1 and CDR2 from the germline V gene are WNHNN and SYGVQD (reference sequence). The CDR3 DNA follows: TGCGCCAGCAGTGAGTCCGGGACTAGAGGGGCCACAGATACGCAGTATTTT. Protein product: CASSESGTRGATDTQYF.

DNA of the CDR3: TGCAGCGTTGCCCAAAAGCGGGGGGGCCGTTTCCTAGGGACCTACGAGCAGTACTTC. It encodes CSVAQKRGGRFLGTYEQYF. The chain employs TRBV29-1 and TRBJ2-7; 10 bases are shared with TRBD2. Trimming took 4 bases from V and 2 from J; bases not matched to a gene: 20. The CDR3 covers 19 residues. Germline V gives CDR1 SQVTM, CDR2 ANQGSEA.

The chain recombines TRBV5-1 with TRBJ2-7; D gene uncertain. Between the trimmed V and J ends, which lost 0 bases and 5 bases, there was a span of 12 bases. CDR1 and CDR2 (germline): SGHRS, YFSETQ. The CDR3 covers 14 residues. CDR3 DNA: TGCGCCAGCAGCTTGGGTCCCCCACCCGACGAGCAGTACTTC. Amino acids: CASSLGPPPDEQYF.

V gene TRBV19 combines with J gene TRBJ2-3; D is undetermined. CDR3 length: 13 amino acids. Trimming removed 6 bases from V and 0 bases from J, with 7 bases in between. Germline lookup yields CDR1 LNHDA and CDR2 SQIVND (reference sequence). DNA of the CDR3: TGTGCCAGTAGCCTACAGAGCACAGATACGCAGTATTTT. Its translation: CASSLQSTDTQYF.

The chain employs TRBV4-1 and TRBJ2-1; D might be TRBD1 (5 bases). Germline V lookup: CDR1 MGHRA, CDR2 YSYEKL. The germline V and J ends were trimmed by 1 base and 8 bases, with 9 bases remaining between them. This CDR3 is 13 amino acids long. CDR3 bases: TGCGCCAGCAGCCAAGGAGGCAGGGATGAGCAGTTCTTC. It translates to CASSQGGRDEQFF.

The chain links TRBV2 to TRBJ1-4; TRBD1 aligns across 7 bases. After removal of 5 bases from V and 3 bases from J, the junction contained 9 bases not matched to a gene. Germline V gives CDR1 SNHLY, CDR2 FYNNEI. This CDR3 is built from 16 residues. DNA of the CDR3: TGTGCCAGCAGTAAGCGACAGGGTATCTCTAATGAAAAACTGTTTTTT. Its translation is CASSKRQGISNEKLFF.

The chain links TRBV18 to TRBJ1-4, with 7 bases that match TRBD1. CDR1 KGHSH and CDR2 LQKENI come from the germline V gene. There are 16 residues in the CDR3. J gave up 4 bases and V 2 bases, and 7 bases lay outside the gene matches. The CDR3 spells CASSPDLGTVNEKLFF. In DNA, the CDR3 is TGTGCCAGCTCACCAGATCTCGGGACAGTTAATGAAAAACTGTTTTTT.

The CDR3 is CASSEVMLRSVDYGYTF. In DNA, the CDR3 is TGTGCCAGCTCTGAAGTTATGCTTCGGAGCGTCGACTATGGCTACACCTTC. V is TRBV18 and J is TRBJ1-2; no firm D call. Trimming cost V 6 bases and J 3 bases, with 23 bases left between them. The CDR3 is 17 residues long. The germline V gene has CDR1 KGHSH and CDR2 LQKENI.

The chain uses TRBV19 and TRBJ1-4; D remains unclear. Looked up from germline, CDR1 is LNHDA and CDR2 is SQIVND (reference sequence). The CDR3 loop spans 16 amino acids. Trimming shortened V by 6 bases and J by 1 base, and 15 bases separated the two germline ends. Here the CDR3 reads CASRGHPQGTNEKLFF. DNA of the CDR3: TGTGCCAGTAGAGGGCACCCCCAAGGAACTAATGAAAAACTGTTTTTT.

In this sample, this clone is medium-sized. The J gene is TRBJ2-6, the V gene TRBV7-3; the D is unclear. V lost 1 base, J lost 4 bases, and 8 bases lay in between. Germline values: CDR1 SGHTA, CDR2 FQGTGA. The CDR3 spans 15 residues. The CDR3 protein is CASSLMGPGANVLTF. Written as DNA, the CDR3 is TGTGCCAGCAGCTTAATGGGTCCCGGGGCCAACGTCCTGACTTTC.

V and J are TRBV15 and TRBJ2-2, with D tentatively TRBD1 (6 bases). Between the trimmed V and J ends, which lost 5 bases and 4 bases, there was a span of 11 bases. There are 14 residues in the CDR3. Germline CDR1 and CDR2: LNHNV and YYDKDF (reference sequence). CDR3 nucleotide sequence: TGTGCCACCAGCGAGGGGGTCGGCACCGGGGAGCTGTTTTTT. Translated: CATSEGVGTGELFF.

The genes are TRBV27 and TRBJ1-5, with 8 bases lining up with TRBD1. The germline gives CDR1 MNHEY, CDR2 SMNVEV (reference sequence). Losses at the gene ends were 5 bases for V and 2 bases for J; bases not matched to a gene: 5. The CDR3 contains 15 residues. The CDR3 sequence: CASSADRVGNQPQHF. The CDR3 DNA is TGTGCCAGCAGTGCGGACAGGGTGGGCAATCAGCCCCAGCATTTT.

The chain is built from TRBV10-1 and TRBJ2-2; D not resolved. The germline V gene has CDR1 WNHNN and CDR2 SYGVQD (reference sequence). Deletions cut 5 bases from V and 6 bases from J, with 10 bases between. The CDR3 is 13 residues long. CDR3 nucleotides: TGCGCCAGCAGTCGCGGCGGCGCCGGGGAGCTGTTTTTT. Protein sequence: CASSRGGAGELFF.

The table lists this clone with a count of one. The V gene is TRBV5-1, the J gene TRBJ2-2; 7 nucleotides match TRBD1. The trim removed 3 bases at V and 6 bases at J, leaving 5 bases unmatched. The CDR3 is 14 residues long. Germline V gene sequence: CDR1 SGHRS, CDR2 YFSETQ. DNA of the CDR3: TGCGCCAGCAGCTCGAGACAGGGCTCCGGGGAGCTGTTTTTT. It specifies CASSSRQGSGELFF.

This clone was detected only a few times. This chain links TRBV6-5 with TRBJ1-1; D remains unclear. With 6 bases removed from V and 1 base from J, the gap between germline ends came to 12 bases. CDR1 and CDR2 (germline): MNHEY, SVGAGI. This CDR3 spans 14 amino acids. CDR3 in amino acids: CASRLNRKNTEAFF. The CDR3 DNA reads as TGTGCCAGCAGACTAAACAGAAAGAACACTGAAGCTTTCTTT.

This chain links TRBV19 with TRBJ1-6; D remains unclear. V was clipped by 1 base and J by 4 bases, with 8 bases between them. Per germline, CDR1 LNHDA and CDR2 SQIVND (reference sequence). The CDR3 length is 15 residues. The DNA for the CDR3 is TGTGCCAGTAGTATAGGAGGGATTTATAATTCACCCCTCCACTTT. This sequence encodes CASSIGGIYNSPLHF.

This clone has only a few counts. The chain recombines TRBV14 with TRBJ1-3; TRBD1 is a possible D gene (6 bases). Germline CDR1 reads SGHDN; CDR2 reads FVKESK. CDR3 length equals 15 residues. V lost 4 bases, J lost 4 bases, and 14 bases lay in between. The CDR3 reads CASSRQALLGNTIYF. CDR3 DNA sequence: TGTGCCAGCAGCCGACAGGCCTTGTTGGGAAACACCATATATTTT.

This clone was counted only a few times. The rearrangement joins TRBV6-4 to TRBJ1-5, with D uncertain. V was cut by 4 bases and J by 6 bases, with 10 bases left in between. CDR1 is MRHNA and CDR2 is SNTAGT in the germline V gene. The CDR3 consists of 13 residues. CDR3 in amino acids: CASSVFLGQPQHF. In DNA, the CDR3 is TGTGCCAGCAGTGTTTTCCTAGGTCAGCCCCAGCATTTT.

The gene calls are TRBV6-1 and TRBJ2-7, with 7 bases fitting TRBD1. Germline CDR1 MNHNS, CDR2 SASEGT. The CDR3 runs to 14 residues. V shed 3 bases and J 4 bases; nucleotides not matched to a gene: 6. CDR3 nucleotides: TGTGCCAGCAGTGATCCAACAGGGGTGTACGAGCAGTACTTC. Its protein is CASSDPTGVYEQYF.